The T cell receptor (beta chain) under discussion was sequenced for a study of blood T cells in healthy people across ages. Study overall: About one barcoded beta molecule per two T cells was the capture yield of template switching.

For the second PCR, which ran for about 6 to 11 cycles, a sample-barcoded 5' primer and a J-beta primer mix were used. Researchers report that a template-switch adaptor with 12 random nucleotides tagged each cDNA molecule. MiXCR, run by TCRdb on the 5' RACE reads, gives a single entry per CDR3 protein. The table has roughly 2 million distinct CDR3 sequences, 49% seen once. The germline V and J ends were trimmed by 5 bases and 10 bases, with 21 bases remaining between them. Germline assignment: CDR1 MNHEY and CDR2 SMNVEV (reference sequence). This CDR3 comprises 14 residues. The study drew donors from healthy Caucasian individuals in Russia aged 6 to 90.

The TCR comes from a woman aged 35 to 49 in good health. This chain uses TRBV27 with TRBJ2-7; D is perhaps TRBD1 (5 bases). The sequenced material came from blood. The CDR3 spells CASSVTGRQEAQYF. CDR3 nucleotides: TGTGCCAGCAGTGTAACAGGACGACAAGAGGCCCAGTACTTC.